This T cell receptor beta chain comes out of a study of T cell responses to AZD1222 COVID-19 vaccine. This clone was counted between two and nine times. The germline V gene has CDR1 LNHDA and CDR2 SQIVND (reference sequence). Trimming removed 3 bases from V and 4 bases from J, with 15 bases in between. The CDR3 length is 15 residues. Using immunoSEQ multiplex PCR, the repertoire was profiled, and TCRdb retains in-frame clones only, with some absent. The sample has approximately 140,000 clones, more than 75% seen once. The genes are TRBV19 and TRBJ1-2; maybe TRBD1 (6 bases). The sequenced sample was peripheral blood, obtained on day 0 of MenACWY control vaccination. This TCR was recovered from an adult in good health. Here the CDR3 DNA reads TGTGCCAGTAGTATGAGGTTCGGGACATCCTATGGCTACACCTTC. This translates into CASSMRFGTSYGYTF.